These 10 T cell receptor beta chains share one sample of origin, sequenced in a study of T cell responses to AZD1222 COVID-19 vaccine. This table comes from immunoSEQ multiplex PCR, and its TCRdb copy is limited to in-frame clones, with some not included. In the table there are 150,000 or so clones, 80% to 95% of which are singletons. Sample: peripheral blood, taken 28 days after the second AZD1222 dose. The receptors come from an adult who received the AZD1222 COVID-19 vaccine.

The rearrangement joins TRBV14 to TRBJ2-7; D possibly corresponds to TRBD2 (6 bases). CDR1 is SGHDN, CDR2 FVKESK, per germline. The CDR3 sequence is 13 residues long. V was trimmed by 1 base and J by 7 bases, leaving 11 bases between them. CDR3 sequence (DNA): TGTGCCAGCAGCCAAGGGAGACTAGGGGAGCAGTACTTC. This translates into CASSQGRLGEQYF.

This chain connects TRBV6-5 to TRBJ1-2; 10 nucleotides align to TRBD1. The CDR3 contains 13 residues. The germline V gene has CDR1 MNHEY and CDR2 SVGAGI. After removal of 6 bases from V and 7 bases from J, the junction contained 5 bases not matched to a gene. The CDR3 DNA follows: TGTGCCAGCAGGGCCGGGACAGGGGTTGGCTACACCTTC. Its protein product is CASRAGTGVGYTF.

This chain joins TRBV5-1 and TRBJ2-7, with D maybe TRBD1 (6 bases). The V and J ends lost 4 bases and 2 bases respectively, with 13 bases between them. Germline CDR1 SGHRS, CDR2 YFSETQ. CDR3 length: 14 amino acids. CDR3 sequence: CASSARTAPYEQYF. DNA for the CDR3: TGCGCCAGCAGCGCTAGGACAGCCCCCTACGAGCAGTACTTC. Together with reference TRBV5-1 and TRBJ2-7, the CDR3 gives the full variable domain: KAGVTQTPRYLIKTRGQQVTLSCSPISGHRSVSWYQQTPGQGLQFLFEYFSETQRNKGNFPGRFSGRQFSNSRSEMNVSTLELGDSALYLCASSARTAPYEQYFGPGTRLTVT.

V and J are TRBV30 and TRBJ1-1; 10 nucleotides line up with TRBD1. The ends lost 2 bases at V and 4 bases at J; junction bases unmatched: 1. In germline, CDR1 is GTSNPN, CDR2 SVGIG (reference sequence). This CDR3 has 13 amino acids. The CDR3 loop is CAWSRDRGTEAFF. DNA of the CDR3: TGTGCCTGGAGTAGGGACAGGGGCACTGAAGCTTTCTTT.

V is TRBV18 and J is TRBJ1-3; perhaps TRBD1 as D (5 bases). Germline-derived CDR1 and CDR2 are KGHSH and LQKENI. Trimming removed 6 bases at V and 7 bases at J, with 25 bases between. This CDR3 has 17 residues. CDR3 sequence reads: CASSKSWTPGARNTIYF. The CDR3 DNA sequence: TGTGCCAGCTCCAAATCGTGGACACCTGGGGCCCGGAACACCATATATTTT.

This chain uses TRBV6-6 with TRBJ2-7, with a weak D call TRBD2 (6 bases). Germline V gene lookup returns CDR1 MNHNY and CDR2 SVGAGI (reference sequence). The V end was cut by 5 bases, the J end by 6 bases, with 11 bases between. This CDR3 comprises 12 residues. The CDR3 region is CASSPSVGEQYF. The CDR3 DNA follows: TGTGCCAGCAGTCCTAGCGTTGGCGAGCAGTACTTC.

The chain recombines TRBV7-9 with TRBJ2-7; the match to TRBD2 covers 14 bases. The CDR3 is 16 residues long. V lost 5 bases to trimming and J lost 5 bases; unmatched junction nucleotides: 8. Germline V gene lookup returns CDR1 SEHNR and CDR2 FQNEAQ (reference sequence). The CDR3 region has the DNA TGTGCCAGCAGCGCCTCCGGGACTAGCGGGAGTAACGAGCAGTACTTC. It codes for CASSASGTSGSNEQYF. Full variable domain (rest looked up from reference TRBV7-9 and TRBJ2-7): DTGVSQNPRHKITKRGQNVTFRCDPISEHNRLYWYRQTLGQGPEFLTYFQNEAQLEKSRLLSDRFSAERPKGSFSTLEIQRTEQGDSAMYLCASSASGTSGSNEQYFGPGTRLTVT.

This clone was seen a single time. The gene calls are TRBV5-1 and TRBJ1-2, with 7 bases that match TRBD1. V gave up 4 bases and J gave up 3 bases; unmatched junction bases: 9. CDR3 length: 15 amino acids. Germline V CDR1 and CDR2: SGHRS, YFSETQ. The CDR3 loop reads CASSRTTGSDYGYTF. In DNA, the CDR3 is TGCGCCAGCAGCCGGACGACAGGGAGTGACTATGGCTACACCTTC.

The chain is built from TRBV6-5 and TRBJ2-7, with TRBD1 matching 10 bases. The V gene's germline CDR1 is MNHEY and CDR2 SVGAGI. This CDR3 contains 16 residues. V lost 3 bases, J lost 4 bases, and 9 bases stayed unmatched. As DNA, the CDR3 is TGTGCCAGCAGTTATTCCACTCGGGGACAGGGGTACGAGCAGTACTTC. This gives the protein CASSYSTRGQGYEQYF.

V usage is TRBV3-1 (or the pseudogene TRBV3-2) and J usage is TRBJ1-2; 11 bases line up with TRBD1. This CDR3 spans 16 amino acids. After removal of 4 bases from V and 6 bases from J, the junction contained 10 bases not matched to a gene. Germline V CDR1 and CDR2: LGHDT, YNNKEL (reference sequence). DNA of the CDR3: TGTGCCAGCAGCCCGAGACCGGGACAGGGGGGAGATGGCTACACCTTC. This encodes CASSPRPGQGGDGYTF.